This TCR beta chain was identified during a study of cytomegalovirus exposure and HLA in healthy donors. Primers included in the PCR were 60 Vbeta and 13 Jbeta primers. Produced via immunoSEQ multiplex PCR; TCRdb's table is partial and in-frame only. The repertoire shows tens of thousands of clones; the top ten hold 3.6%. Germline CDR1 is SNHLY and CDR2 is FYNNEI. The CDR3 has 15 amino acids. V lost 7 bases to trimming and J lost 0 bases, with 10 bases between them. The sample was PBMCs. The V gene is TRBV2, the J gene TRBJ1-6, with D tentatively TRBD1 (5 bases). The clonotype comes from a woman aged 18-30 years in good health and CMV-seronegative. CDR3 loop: CASTGGTSYNSPLHF. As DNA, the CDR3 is TGTGCCAGCACCGGGGGGACCTCCTATAATTCACCCCTCCACTTT. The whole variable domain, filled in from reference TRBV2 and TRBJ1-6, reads EPEVTQTPSHQVTQMGQEVILRCVPISNHLYFYWYRQILGQKVEFLVSFYNNEISEKSEIFDDQFSVERPDGSNFTLKIRSTKLEDSAMYFCASTGGTSYNSPLHFGNGTRLTVT.